This entry lists 3 T cell receptor beta chains sequenced from one sample in a study of cytomegalovirus exposure and HLA in healthy donors. 60 Vbeta and 13 Jbeta primers were used in PCR. This table comes from immunoSEQ multiplex PCR, and its TCRdb copy is limited to in-frame clones, with some not included. Among around 250,000 clones listed, about 86% were seen once. The sequenced sample was PBMCs. These receptors originate from a woman aged 60 to 75 in good health and CMV-seropositive.

The J gene is TRBJ1-3, the V gene TRBV5-1; 9 positions match TRBD1. CDR3 size: 14 residues. J gave up 7 bases and V 4 bases, and 6 bases lay outside the gene matches. CDR1 and CDR2 (germline): SGHRS, YFSETQ. The CDR3 here is CASSPGTGWNTIYF. CDR3 coding DNA: TGCGCCAGCAGCCCCGGGACAGGGTGGAACACCATATATTTT.

The chain combines TRBV19 with TRBJ1-2; D may be TRBD1 (6 bases). CDR3 size: 19 residues. Germline V gene data show CDR1 as LNHDA and CDR2 as SQIVND (reference sequence). The V gene lost 6 bases and the J gene lost 2 bases, with 28 bases spanning the gap. Here the CDR3 reads CASRSVGAVSVLRNYGYTF. The CDR3 DNA is TGTGCCAGTAGAAGTGTGGGGGCCGTCTCAGTGCTACGGAACTATGGCTACACCTTC.

The chain joins TRBV5-1 to TRBJ2-7; 9 nucleotides match TRBD1. The CDR3 spans 14 residues. V trimming: 4 bases; J trimming: 1 base; junction bases outside the gene matches: 3. Germline V gene sequence: CDR1 SGHRS, CDR2 YFSETQ. The chain's CDR3 is CASSNDRGSYEQYF. CDR3 in DNA: TGCGCCAGCAGCAATGACAGGGGGTCCTACGAGCAGTACTTC.